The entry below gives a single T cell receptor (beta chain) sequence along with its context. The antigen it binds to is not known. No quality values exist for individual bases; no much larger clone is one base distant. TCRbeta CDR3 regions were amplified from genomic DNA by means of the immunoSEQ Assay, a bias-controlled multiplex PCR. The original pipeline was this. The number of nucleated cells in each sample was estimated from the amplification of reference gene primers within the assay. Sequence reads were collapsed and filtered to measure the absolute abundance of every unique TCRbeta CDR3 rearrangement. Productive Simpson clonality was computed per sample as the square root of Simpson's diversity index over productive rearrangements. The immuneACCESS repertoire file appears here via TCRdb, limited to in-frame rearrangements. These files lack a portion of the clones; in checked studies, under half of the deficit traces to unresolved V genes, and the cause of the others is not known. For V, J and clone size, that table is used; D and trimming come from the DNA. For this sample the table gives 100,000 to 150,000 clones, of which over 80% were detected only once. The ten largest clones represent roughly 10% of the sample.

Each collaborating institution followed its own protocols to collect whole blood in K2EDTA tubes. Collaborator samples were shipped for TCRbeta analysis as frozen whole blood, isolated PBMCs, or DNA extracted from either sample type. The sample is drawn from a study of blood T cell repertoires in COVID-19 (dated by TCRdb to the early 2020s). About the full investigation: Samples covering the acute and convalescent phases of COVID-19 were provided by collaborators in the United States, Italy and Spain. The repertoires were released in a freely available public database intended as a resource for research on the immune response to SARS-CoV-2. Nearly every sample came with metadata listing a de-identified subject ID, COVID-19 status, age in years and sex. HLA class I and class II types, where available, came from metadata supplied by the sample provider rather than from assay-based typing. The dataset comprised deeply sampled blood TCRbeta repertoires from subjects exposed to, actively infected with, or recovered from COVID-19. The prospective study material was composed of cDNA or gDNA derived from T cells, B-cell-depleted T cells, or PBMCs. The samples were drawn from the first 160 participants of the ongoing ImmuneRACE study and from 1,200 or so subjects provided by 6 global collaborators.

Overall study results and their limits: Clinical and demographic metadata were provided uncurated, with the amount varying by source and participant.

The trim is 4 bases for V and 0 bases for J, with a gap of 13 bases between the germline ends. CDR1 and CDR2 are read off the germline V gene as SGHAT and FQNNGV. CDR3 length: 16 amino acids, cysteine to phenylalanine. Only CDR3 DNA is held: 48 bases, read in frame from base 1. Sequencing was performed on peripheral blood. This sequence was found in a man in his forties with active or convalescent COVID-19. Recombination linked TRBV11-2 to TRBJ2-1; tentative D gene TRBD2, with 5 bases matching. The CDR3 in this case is CASSSLRGSSYNEQFF. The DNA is TGTGCCAGCAGCTCCCTACGAGGGAGCTCCTACAATGAGCAGTTCTTC.